This TCR beta chain was sequenced for a study of T cells after yellow fever vaccination. The study's findings and limits: Researchers noted that a small share of clonotypes showed up in both CD4 and CD8 compartments.

Each CDR3 protein is one row after TCRdb ran MiXCR on the 5' RACE reads. Altogether a few hundred thousand distinct CDR3 sequences are present, around 16% being singletons, with the ten largest covering approximately 15%. Remarks on this clonotype: Its antigen is not known.

The receptor was isolated from a man aged 18 to 30 who received the YFV17D yellow fever vaccine. The sample was PBMCs, taken 4 to 6 days after the first yellow fever vaccination.

The CDR3 spells CASSPTGSPDSPLHF. CDR3 nucleotide sequence: TGTGCCAGCTCACCAACCGGGTCCCCGGATTCACCCCTCCACTTT. V is TRBV18 and J is TRBJ1-6; no clear D gene. CDR1 is KGHSH, CDR2 LQKENI, per germline. The V and J ends lost 2 bases and 8 bases respectively, with 13 bases between them. The CDR3 is 15 residues long.